The source of this T cell receptor (beta chain) is a study of blood T cell repertoires in COVID-19. Study background: Sites across the United States, Italy and Spain contributed samples from acute and convalescent COVID-19. Nucleic acid was either cDNA or gDNA, and it came from T cells, B-cell-depleted T cells, or PBMCs.

Under the authors' procedure: Scientists estimated how many nucleated cells there were by amplifying reference gene primers. Here immunoSEQ multiplex PCR was the method, and the copy in TCRdb shows in-frame clones only, minus some. For V, J and clone size, that table is used; D and trimming come from the DNA. The sample carries some 100,000 clones, approximately 92% recorded once. This clone came up a few times. The CDR3 is made up of 17 amino acids. With 2 bases removed from V and 4 bases from J, the gap between germline ends came to 17 bases. Looked up from germline, CDR1 is MNHEY and CDR2 is SVGEGT.

The receptor was isolated from a woman aged 60 to 75 with active COVID-19. Sequencing was performed on peripheral blood. V is TRBV6-2 or TRBV6-3 and J is TRBJ2-2; possibly TRBD1 for D (6 bases). The CDR3 sequence is CASSYPTQQGSTGELFF. CDR3 bases: TGTGCCAGCAGTTACCCTACCCAACAGGGATCCACCGGGGAGCTGTTTTTT.